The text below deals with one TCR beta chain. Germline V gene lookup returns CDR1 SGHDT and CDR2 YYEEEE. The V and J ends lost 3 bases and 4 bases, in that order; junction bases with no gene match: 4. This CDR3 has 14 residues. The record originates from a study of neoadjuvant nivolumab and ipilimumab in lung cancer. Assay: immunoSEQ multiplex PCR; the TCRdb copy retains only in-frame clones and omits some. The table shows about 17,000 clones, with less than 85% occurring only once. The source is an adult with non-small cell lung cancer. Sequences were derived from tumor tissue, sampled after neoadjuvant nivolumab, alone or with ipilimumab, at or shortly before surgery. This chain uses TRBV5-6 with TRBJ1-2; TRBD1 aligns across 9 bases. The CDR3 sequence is CASSSGQGIYGYTF. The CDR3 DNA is TGTGCCAGCAGCTCAGGACAGGGGATCTATGGCTACACCTTC.